These T cell receptor beta chains were read from a single sample in a study of early T cells in non-severe SARS-CoV-2 infection. TCRdb recomputed calls from the 5' RACE reads with MiXCR, one row per CDR3 protein. Among about 67,000 distinct CDR3 sequences listed, 11% were seen once. Sample: whole blood. All receptors come from an adult who was a healthcare worker with PCR-confirmed SARS-CoV-2 infection or an uninfected control (not recorded which). Each CDR3 is given with its conserved first and last residue. D genes are given only for firm matches. Clone size is shown for a subset of rows, as once, few, many or a class of expanded clone.

D,size,J,V,CDR3,DNA
NA,many,TRBJ1-5,TRBV2,CASSERQNLGQPQHF,TGTGCCAGCAGTGAACGTCAGAACTTAGGGCAGCCCCAGCATTTT
NA,many,TRBJ1-1,TRBV21-1,CASSKKNTEAFF,TGTGCCAGCAGCAAGAAGAACACTGAAGCTTTCTTT
TRBD1,few,TRBJ1-2,TRBV29-1,CSVGGGGYGYTF,TGCAGCGTTGGAGGGGGCGGCTATGGCTACACCTTC
TRBD1,many,TRBJ2-7,TRBV6-2/TRBV6-3,CASSYPRQGAGEQYF,TGTGCCAGCAGTTACCCCCGACAGGGGGCGGGAGAGCAGTACTTC
NA,few,TRBJ2-1,TRBV12-3/TRBV12-4,CASTMDQSSYNEQFF,TGTGCCAGCACCATGGACCAGTCCTCCTACAATGAGCAGTTCTTC
TRBD2,few,TRBJ2-7,TRBV4-1,CASSLTPSGGPYEQYF,TGCGCCAGCAGCCTAACCCCTAGCGGGGGGCCTTACGAGCAGTACTTC
TRBD2,NA,TRBJ2-3,TRBV20-1,CSATPTSGTNTDTQYF,TGCAGTGCTACCCCCACTAGCGGGACTAACACAGATACGCAGTATTTT
NA,many,TRBJ2-1,TRBV25-1,CASSVRLTEFF,TGTGCCAGCAGTGTACGTCTTACGGAGTTCTTC
NA,many,TRBJ2-7,TRBV6-5,CATRSLGPLGEQYF,TGTGCCACCCGAAGCCTGGGACCTCTGGGGGAGCAGTACTTC
NA,NA,TRBJ2-1,TRBV12-3/TRBV12-4,CASSFARSEQFF,TGTGCCAGCAGTTTTGCTAGAAGTGAGCAGTTCTTC
NA,many,TRBJ1-1,TRBV4-1,CASSQDGGRVNTEAFF,TGCGCCAGCAGCCAAGACGGCGGAAGAGTGAACACTGAAGCTTTCTTT
NA,few,TRBJ2-3,TRBV18,CASSLNVNALATDTQYF,TGTGCCAGCTCACTAAACGTCAACGCGCTAGCGACAGATACGCAGTATTTT
NA,many,TRBJ1-6,TRBV12-3/TRBV12-4,CASSLGTPNSPLHF,TGTGCCAGCAGTTTAGGGACGCCGAATTCACCCCTCCACTTT
TRBD1,few,TRBJ2-6,TRBV29-1,CSVGTGSSGANVLTF,TGCAGCGTCGGGACAGGGAGCTCTGGGGCCAACGTCCTGACTTTC
NA,NA,TRBJ2-3,TRBV7-2,CASSPTPRGSTDTQYF,TGTGCCAGCAGCCCTACCCCCCGAGGAAGCACAGATACGCAGTATTTT
NA,NA,TRBJ2-2,TRBV7-9,CASRAGELFF,TGTGCCAGCAGGGCCGGGGAGCTGTTTTTT
NA,NA,TRBJ2-7,TRBV5-1,CASGRDQPYEQYF,TGCGCCAGCGGCCGGGACCAGCCCTACGAGCAGTACTTC
TRBD1,many,TRBJ1-1,TRBV6-2/TRBV6-3,CASTRDRGAEAFF,TGTGCCAGCACCAGAGACAGGGGAGCTGAAGCTTTCTTT
NA,many,TRBJ2-2,TRBV19,CASSIGSGRAGELFF,TGTGCCAGTAGTATAGGATCAGGAAGGGCCGGGGAGCTGTTTTTT
TRBD2,NA,TRBJ2-2,TRBV6-1,CASRPSGRVGGELFF,TGTGCCAGCAGACCGAGCGGGAGAGTGGGCGGGGAGCTGTTTTTT
NA,many,TRBJ1-5,TRBV16,CASSQRNSNNQPQHF,TGTGCCAGCAGCCAAAGGAACAGTAACAATCAGCCCCAGCATTTT
NA,few,TRBJ2-7,TRBV14,CASSQLQGPLYEQYF,TGTGCCAGCAGCCAATTACAGGGCCCGCTCTACGAGCAGTACTTC
TRBD2,NA,TRBJ2-1,TRBV5-1,CASSATAGGGPNEQFF,TGCGCCAGCAGCGCCACAGCGGGAGGGGGGCCCAATGAGCAGTTCTTC
NA,NA,TRBJ2-1,TRBV20-1,CSARAPASGEQFF,TGCAGTGCTAGAGCCCCCGCTTCGGGTGAGCAGTTCTTC
TRBD1,NA,TRBJ2-1,TRBV6-1,CASSQTTGVVEQFF,TGTGCCAGCAGCCAGACGACAGGGGTGGTTGAGCAGTTCTTC
TRBD2,many,TRBJ2-1,TRBV20-1,CSAHRLAGGSSYNEQFF,TGCAGTGCACACCGACTAGCGGGGGGCAGCTCCTACAATGAGCAGTTCTTC
NA,many,TRBJ1-6,TRBV3-1,CASSPMGYGNSPLHF,TGTGCCAGCAGCCCGATGGGGTATGGTAATTCACCCCTCCACTTT
NA,many,TRBJ1-1,TRBV28,CASSLFAKRNTEAFF,TGTGCCAGCAGTTTATTCGCCAAACGGAACACTGAAGCTTTCTTT
TRBD2,NA,TRBJ2-7,TRBV19,CASSIGTSGYEQYF,TGTGCCAGTAGTATAGGGACTAGCGGCTACGAGCAGTACTTC
TRBD1,many,TRBJ1-2,TRBV12-5,CASGLVEDRAYGYTF,TGTGCTAGTGGTTTGGTGGAGGACAGGGCCTATGGCTACACCTTC
TRBD2,many,TRBJ2-7,TRBV5-4,CASSTGTSVYEQYF,TGTGCCAGCAGTACCGGGACTAGCGTTTACGAGCAGTACTTC
TRBD2,NA,TRBJ2-5,TRBV29-1,CSVNSGTYQETQYF,TGCAGCGTGAATAGCGGGACGTACCAAGAGACCCAGTACTTC
NA,many,TRBJ1-4,TRBV7-9,CASSFGQGLAEKLFF,TGTGCCAGCAGCTTCGGCCAGGGTCTCGCGGAAAAACTGTTTTTT
NA,many,TRBJ1-5,TRBV19,CASSMGGIKPQHF,TGTGCCAGTAGTATGGGCGGGATCAAGCCCCAGCATTTT
NA,many,TRBJ2-2,TRBV24-1,CATSTQSTGELFF,TGTGCCACCAGTACCCAGAGCACCGGGGAGCTGTTTTTT